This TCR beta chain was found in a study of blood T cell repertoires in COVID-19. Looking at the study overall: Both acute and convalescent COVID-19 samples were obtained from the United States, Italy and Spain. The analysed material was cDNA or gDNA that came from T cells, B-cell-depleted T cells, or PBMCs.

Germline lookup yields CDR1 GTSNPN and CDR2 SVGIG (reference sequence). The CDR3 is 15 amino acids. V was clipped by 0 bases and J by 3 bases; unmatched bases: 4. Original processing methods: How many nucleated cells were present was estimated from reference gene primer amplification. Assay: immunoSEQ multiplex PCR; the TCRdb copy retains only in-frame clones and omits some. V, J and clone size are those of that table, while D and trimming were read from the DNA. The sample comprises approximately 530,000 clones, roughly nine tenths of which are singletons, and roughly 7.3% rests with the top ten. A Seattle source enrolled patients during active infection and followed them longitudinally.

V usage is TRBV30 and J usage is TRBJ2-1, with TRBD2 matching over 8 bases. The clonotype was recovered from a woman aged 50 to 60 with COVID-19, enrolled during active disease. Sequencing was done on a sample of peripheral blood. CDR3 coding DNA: TGTGCCTGGAGTGTCCAGCGGGGGCTCTACAATGAGCAGTTCTTC. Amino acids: CAWSVQRGLYNEQFF.